This TCR beta chain originates from a study of response to subunit inactivated influenza vaccine. Whole-study results and caveats: The authors offered the suggestion that each seasonal influenza vaccination recruits few new T cells.

About this clonotype itself: Its cognate antigen is unknown.

The CDR3 loop spans 13 amino acids. Germline V gene sequence: CDR1 SEHNR, CDR2 FQNEAQ (reference sequence). The ends were cut back, 4 bases at V and 11 bases at J, with 16 bases in the middle. A single record per CDR3 protein comes from TCRdb applying MiXCR to the RT-PCR reads. The sample has about 620,000 distinct CDR3 sequences, 12% seen once; the top ten hold roughly 10%. The clonotype comes from a man aged 50 or older who received an inactivated influenza vaccine. The sample was PBMCs from blood, taken on the day of vaccination. The rearrangement links TRBV7-9 to TRBJ2-3; possible D gene TRBD1, 5 bases. The CDR3 loop is CASSWEGASQQYF. The CDR3 DNA is TGTGCCAGCAGCTGGGAAGGGGCTTCCCAGCAGTATTTT.